This TCR beta chain derives from a study of spatial heterogeneity in lung cancer. Study overall: The donors, 70 or so patients with untreated early-stage non-small cell lung cancer, provided the samples. The study sequenced follow-up PBMC samples when they were available, at a median of approximately 2 years after resection.

All TCR cDNA molecules were individually tagged with a unique molecular identifier. TCRdb reanalysed the 5' RACE reads using MiXCR and keeps one entry per CDR3 protein. The sample lists approximately 70,000 distinct CDR3 sequences, 8% to 10% occurring once. Noted time point: blood at routine non-recurrence follow-up after resection. Sequencing of whole RNA from tumor, nontumor lung or frozen PBMC involved no sorting. CDR1 is SGHRS, CDR2 YFSETQ, per germline. After removal of 4 bases from V and 6 bases from J, the junction contained 5 bases not matched to a gene. This CDR3 is built from 13 residues. The chain is built from TRBV5-1 and TRBJ1-1; 8 positions agree with TRBD1. This receptor was taken from a female donor with early-stage non-small cell lung cancer. The material sequenced was PBMCs, taken at follow-up. For the CDR3, the DNA is TGCGCCAGCAGCCTAGACAGGGGCCCTGAAGCTTTCTTT. Protein product: CASSLDRGPEAFF.